What follows describes a single T cell receptor (beta chain). This entry is derived from a study of blood T cell repertoires in COVID-19. V shed 5 bases and J shed 6 bases, with 13 bases lying between them. CDR1 and CDR2 (germline): SGHNT, YENEEA. This CDR3 has 13 residues. Profiled with immunoSEQ multiplex PCR; TCRdb holds only in-frame clones, not every one. The sample has about 270,000 clones; about 90% are singletons. V gene TRBV11-3 combines with J gene TRBJ2-5; the D gene is possibly TRBD2 (6 bases). Sequences were obtained from peripheral blood. The clonotype comes from a woman in her forties or fifties with acute or convalescent COVID-19. CDR3 sequence: CASSPRDGQTQYF. The CDR3 DNA reads as TGTGCCAGCAGCCCGCGGGACGGGCAGACCCAGTACTTC.